This T cell receptor beta chain appears in the sequencing data of a study of Ad26.COV2.S vaccination and SARS-CoV-2 variants. Study information: Each vaccinee took Ad26.COV2.S intramuscularly, once or twice 56 days apart.

As for treatment: roughly 18 received Ad26.COV2.S at low or high dose, single or two shots; 5 received placebo; per-sample allocation not given. The samples were gathered on day 63 after the first injection of vaccine or placebo. Within Boston, the person who donated was an adult of 18-55 years. Ad26 vector vaccine expressed Wuhan-strain SARS-CoV-2 spike. The protocol was immunoSEQ multiplex PCR, while the TCRdb copy is restricted to in-frame clones and leaves out a portion. The repertoire has 450,000 to 550,000 clones, 80% to 90% of them found once; the top ten carry around 1.8%. CDR1 LGHDT and CDR2 YNNKEL come from the germline V gene (reference sequence). With 1 base removed from V and 0 bases from J, the gap between germline ends came to 18 bases. The CDR3 spans 18 residues.

The genes are TRBV3-1 (or the pseudogene TRBV3-2) and TRBJ2-5, with no clear D. This sequence originates from a person between 18 and 60 years old who received the Ad26.COV2.S COVID-19 vaccine or a placebo. The sample was peripheral blood, taken in a trial of Ad26.COV2.S vaccine versus placebo. DNA for the CDR3: TGTGCCAGCAGCCAAGGTGGGTGGAACGACAAGTACCAAGAGACCCAGTACTTC. This gives the protein CASSQGGWNDKYQETQYF.